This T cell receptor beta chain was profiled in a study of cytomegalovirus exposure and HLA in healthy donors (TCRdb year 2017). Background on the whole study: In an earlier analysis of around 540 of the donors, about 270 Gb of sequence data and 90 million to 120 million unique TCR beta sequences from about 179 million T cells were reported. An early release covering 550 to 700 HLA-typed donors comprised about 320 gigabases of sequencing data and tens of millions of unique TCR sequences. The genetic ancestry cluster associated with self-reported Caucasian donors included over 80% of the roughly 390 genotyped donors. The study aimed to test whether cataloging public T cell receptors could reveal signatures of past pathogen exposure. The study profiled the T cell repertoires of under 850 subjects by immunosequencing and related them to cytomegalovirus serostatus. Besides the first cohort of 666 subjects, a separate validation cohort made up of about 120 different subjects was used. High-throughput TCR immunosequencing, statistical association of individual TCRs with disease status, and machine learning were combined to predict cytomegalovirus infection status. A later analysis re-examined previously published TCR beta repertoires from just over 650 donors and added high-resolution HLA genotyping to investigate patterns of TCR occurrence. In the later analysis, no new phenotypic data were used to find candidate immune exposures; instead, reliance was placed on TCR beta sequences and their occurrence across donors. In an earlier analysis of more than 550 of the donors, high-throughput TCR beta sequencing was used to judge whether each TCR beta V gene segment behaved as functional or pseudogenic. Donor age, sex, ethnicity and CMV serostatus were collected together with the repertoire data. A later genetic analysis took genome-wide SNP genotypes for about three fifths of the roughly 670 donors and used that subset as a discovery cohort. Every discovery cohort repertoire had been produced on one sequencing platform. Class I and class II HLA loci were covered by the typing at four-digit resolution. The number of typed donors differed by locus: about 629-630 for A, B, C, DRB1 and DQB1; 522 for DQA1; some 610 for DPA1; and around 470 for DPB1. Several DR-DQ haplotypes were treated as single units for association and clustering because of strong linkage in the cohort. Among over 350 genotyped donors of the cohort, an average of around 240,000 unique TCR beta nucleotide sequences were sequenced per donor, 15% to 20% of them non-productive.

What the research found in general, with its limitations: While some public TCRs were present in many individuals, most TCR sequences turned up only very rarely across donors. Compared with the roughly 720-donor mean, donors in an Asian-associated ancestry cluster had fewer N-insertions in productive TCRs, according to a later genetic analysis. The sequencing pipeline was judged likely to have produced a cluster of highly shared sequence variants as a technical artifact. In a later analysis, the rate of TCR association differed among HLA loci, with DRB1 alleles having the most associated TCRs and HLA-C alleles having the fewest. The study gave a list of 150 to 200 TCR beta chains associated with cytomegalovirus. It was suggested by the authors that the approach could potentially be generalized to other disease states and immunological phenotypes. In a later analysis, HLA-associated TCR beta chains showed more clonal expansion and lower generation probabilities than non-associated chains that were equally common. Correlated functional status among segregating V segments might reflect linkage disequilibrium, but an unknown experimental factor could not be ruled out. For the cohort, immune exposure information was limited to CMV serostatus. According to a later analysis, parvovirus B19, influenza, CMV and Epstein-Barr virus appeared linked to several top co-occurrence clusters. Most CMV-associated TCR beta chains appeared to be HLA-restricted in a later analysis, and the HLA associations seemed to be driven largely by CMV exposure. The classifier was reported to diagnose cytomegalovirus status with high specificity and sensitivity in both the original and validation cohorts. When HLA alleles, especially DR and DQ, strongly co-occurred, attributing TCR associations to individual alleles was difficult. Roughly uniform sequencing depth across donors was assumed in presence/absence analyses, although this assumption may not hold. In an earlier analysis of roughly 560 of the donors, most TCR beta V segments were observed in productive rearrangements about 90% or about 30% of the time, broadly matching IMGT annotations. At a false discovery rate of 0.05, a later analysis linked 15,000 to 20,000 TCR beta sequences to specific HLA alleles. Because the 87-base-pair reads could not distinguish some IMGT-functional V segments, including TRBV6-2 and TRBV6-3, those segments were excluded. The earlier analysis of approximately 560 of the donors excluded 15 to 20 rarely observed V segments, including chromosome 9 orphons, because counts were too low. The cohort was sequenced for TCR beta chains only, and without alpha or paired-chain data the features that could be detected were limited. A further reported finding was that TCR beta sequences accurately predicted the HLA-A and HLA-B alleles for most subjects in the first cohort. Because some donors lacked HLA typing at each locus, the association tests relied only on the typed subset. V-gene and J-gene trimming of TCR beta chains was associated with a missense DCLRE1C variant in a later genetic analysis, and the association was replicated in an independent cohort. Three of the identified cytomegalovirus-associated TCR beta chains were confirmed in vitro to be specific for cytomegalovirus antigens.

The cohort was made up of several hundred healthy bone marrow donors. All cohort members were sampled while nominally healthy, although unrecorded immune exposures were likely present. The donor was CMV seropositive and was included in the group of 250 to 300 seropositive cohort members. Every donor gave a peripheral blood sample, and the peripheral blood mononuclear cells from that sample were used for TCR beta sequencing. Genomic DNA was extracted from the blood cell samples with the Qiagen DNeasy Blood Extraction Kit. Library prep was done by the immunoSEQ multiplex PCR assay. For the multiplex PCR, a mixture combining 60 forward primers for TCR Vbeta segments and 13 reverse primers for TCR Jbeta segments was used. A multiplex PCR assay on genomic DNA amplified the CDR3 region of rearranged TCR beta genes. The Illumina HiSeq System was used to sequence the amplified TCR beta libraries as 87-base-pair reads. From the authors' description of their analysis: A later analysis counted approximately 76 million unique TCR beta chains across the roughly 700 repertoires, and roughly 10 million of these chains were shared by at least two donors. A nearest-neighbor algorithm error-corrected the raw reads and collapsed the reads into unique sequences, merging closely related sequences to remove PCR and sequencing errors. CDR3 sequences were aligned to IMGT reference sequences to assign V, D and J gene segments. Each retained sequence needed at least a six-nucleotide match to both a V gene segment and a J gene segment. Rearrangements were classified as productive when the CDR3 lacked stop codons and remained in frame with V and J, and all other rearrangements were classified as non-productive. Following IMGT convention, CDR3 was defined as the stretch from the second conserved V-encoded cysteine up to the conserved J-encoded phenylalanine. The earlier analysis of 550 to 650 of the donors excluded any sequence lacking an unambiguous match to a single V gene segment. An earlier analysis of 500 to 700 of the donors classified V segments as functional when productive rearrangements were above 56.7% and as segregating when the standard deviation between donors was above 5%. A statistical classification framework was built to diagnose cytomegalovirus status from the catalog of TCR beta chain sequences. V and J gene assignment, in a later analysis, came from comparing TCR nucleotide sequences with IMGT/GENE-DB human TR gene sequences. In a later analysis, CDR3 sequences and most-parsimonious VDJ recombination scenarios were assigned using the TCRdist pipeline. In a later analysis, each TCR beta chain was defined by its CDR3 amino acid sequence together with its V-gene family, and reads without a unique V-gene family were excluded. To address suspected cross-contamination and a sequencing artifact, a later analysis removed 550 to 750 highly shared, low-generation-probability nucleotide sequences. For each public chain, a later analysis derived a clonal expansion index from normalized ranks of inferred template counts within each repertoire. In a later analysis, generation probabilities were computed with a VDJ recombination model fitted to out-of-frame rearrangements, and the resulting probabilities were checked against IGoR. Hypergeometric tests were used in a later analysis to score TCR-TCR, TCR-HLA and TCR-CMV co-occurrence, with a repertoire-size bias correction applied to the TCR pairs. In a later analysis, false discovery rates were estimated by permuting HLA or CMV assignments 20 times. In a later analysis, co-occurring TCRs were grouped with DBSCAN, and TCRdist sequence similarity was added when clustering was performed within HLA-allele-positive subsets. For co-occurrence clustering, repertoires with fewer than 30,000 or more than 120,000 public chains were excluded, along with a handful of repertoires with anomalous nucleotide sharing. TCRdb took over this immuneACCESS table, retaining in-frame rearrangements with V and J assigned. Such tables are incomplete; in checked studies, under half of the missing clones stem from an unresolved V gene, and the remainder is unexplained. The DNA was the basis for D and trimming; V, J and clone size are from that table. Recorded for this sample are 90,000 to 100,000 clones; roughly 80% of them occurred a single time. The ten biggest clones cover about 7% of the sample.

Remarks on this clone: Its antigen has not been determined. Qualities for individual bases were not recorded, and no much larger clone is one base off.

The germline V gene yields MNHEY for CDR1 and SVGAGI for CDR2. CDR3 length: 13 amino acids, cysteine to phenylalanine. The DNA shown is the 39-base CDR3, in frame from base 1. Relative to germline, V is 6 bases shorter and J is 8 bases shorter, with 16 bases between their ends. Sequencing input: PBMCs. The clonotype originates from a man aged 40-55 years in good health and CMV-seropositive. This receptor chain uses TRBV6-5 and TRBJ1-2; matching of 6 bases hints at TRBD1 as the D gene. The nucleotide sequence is TGTGCCAGCAGCTGGGGACAAGACAGAGGCTACACCTTC. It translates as CASSWGQDRGYTF.